This T cell receptor (beta chain) is from a study of CD8+ T cells in alopecia areata. Study at large: Treated individuals took tofacitinib by mouth, 5 to 10 mg twice daily. Patients remained on tofacitinib for 6 to 18 months and then went 6 months without it.

Reverse transcribed after extraction, RNA yielded cDNA as the sequencing template. Sequenced by immunoSEQ multiplex PCR; TCRdb stores in-frame clones only, minus some. The sample lists approximately 210,000 clones, over 60% occurring once. This clone was seen more than once but under ten times. This sample's treatment: oral pan-JAK inhibitor, 5-10 mg twice daily. This TCR derives from a human donor with alopecia areata. The input for sequencing was CD4+ T cells sorted from blood, taken at week 4, from a patient treated with tofacitinib.

CDR3 sequence: CASSQSSGGRGIQYF. CDR3 sequence (DNA): TGCGCCAGCAGCCAGAGTAGCGGGGGCCGAGGCATTCAGTACTTC. The gene calls are TRBV4-3 and TRBJ2-4; the match to TRBD2 covers 9 bases. The junction had 9 bases not matched to a gene; V was cut back by 3 bases and J by 9 bases. The CDR3 is 15 amino acids. The germline V gene encodes CDR1 LGHNA and CDR2 YSLEER.